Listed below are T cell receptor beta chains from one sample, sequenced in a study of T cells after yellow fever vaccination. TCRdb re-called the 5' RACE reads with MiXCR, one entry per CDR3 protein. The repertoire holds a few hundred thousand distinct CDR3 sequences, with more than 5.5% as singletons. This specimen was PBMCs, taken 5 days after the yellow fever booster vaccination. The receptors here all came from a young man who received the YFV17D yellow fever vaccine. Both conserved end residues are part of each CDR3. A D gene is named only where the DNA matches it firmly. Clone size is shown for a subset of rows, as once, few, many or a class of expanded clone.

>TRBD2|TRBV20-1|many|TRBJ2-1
TGCAGTGCTAGCGGGAGGGAGACCTACTATGAGCAGTTCTTC
CSASGRETYYEQFF
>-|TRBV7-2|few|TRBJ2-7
TGTGCCAGCAGGAACCTGTCAATTCTAACCTACGAGCAGTACTTC
CASRNLSILTYEQYF
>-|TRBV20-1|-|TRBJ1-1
TGCAGTGCTAGCGAAGCTTTCTTT
CSASEAFF
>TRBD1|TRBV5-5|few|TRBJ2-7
TGTGCCAGCAGCACGGGACAGGGTAGCTACGAGCAGTACTTC
CASSTGQGSYEQYF
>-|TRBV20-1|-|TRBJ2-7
TGCAGTGCTAGGTCTCAGGCCCAGGCCTACGAGCAGTACTTC
CSARSQAQAYEQYF
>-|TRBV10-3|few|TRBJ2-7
TGTGCCATCAGTGATCTATCCTACGAGCAGTACTTC
CAISDLSYEQYF
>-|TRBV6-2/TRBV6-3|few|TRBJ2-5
TGTGCCAGCAGGGAGGACTTTGAGACCCAGTACTTC
CASREDFETQYF
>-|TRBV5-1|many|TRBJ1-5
TGCGCCAGCAGCTTGGTTGGAGGGGATCAGCCCCAGCATTTT
CASSLVGGDQPQHF
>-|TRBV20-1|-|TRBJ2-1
TGCAGTGCTCGACCACGAATGGCCAATGAGCAGTTCTTC
CSARPRMANEQFF
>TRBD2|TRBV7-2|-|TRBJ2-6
TGTGCCAGCAGCTCCGGGGGGAGCTCTGGGGCCAACGTCCTGACTTTC
CASSSGGSSGANVLTF
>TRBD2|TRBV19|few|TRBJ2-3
TGTGCCAGTAAAGGGGGACTAGCGACGACAGATACGCAGTATTTT
CASKGGLATTDTQYF
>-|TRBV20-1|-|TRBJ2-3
TGCAGTGCTTTATTGAGAGTAGGACCCACAGATACGCAGTATTTT
CSALLRVGPTDTQYF
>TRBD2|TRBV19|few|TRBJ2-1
TGTGCCAGTAGTTCCGGGACTAGGGAGTTCTTC
CASSSGTREFF
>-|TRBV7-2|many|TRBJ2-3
TGTGCCAGCAGCTTACTGGGATGGACAGATACGCAGTATTTT
CASSLLGWTDTQYF
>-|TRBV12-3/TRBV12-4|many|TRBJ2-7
TGTGCCAGCAGTTTAGGGCGCAACTACGAGCAGTACTTC
CASSLGRNYEQYF
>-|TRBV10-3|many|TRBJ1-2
TGTGCCATCAGTGATGGGGGTACTAACTATGGCTACACCTTC
CAISDGGTNYGYTF
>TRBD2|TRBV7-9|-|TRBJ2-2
TGTGCCAGCAGCTCCATAGCGGGAGAGGGCACCGGGGAGCTGTTTTTT
CASSSIAGEGTGELFF
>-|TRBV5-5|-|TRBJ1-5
TGTGCCAGCAGCCGGGACACCCTGGGTCAGCCCCAGCATTTT
CASSRDTLGQPQHF
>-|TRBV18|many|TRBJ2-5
TGTGCCAGCTCACCGTACCAAGAGACCCAGTACTTC
CASSPYQETQYF
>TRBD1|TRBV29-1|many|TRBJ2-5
TGCAGCGTAGGACAGGGTTTGGGGGAGACCCAGTACTTC
CSVGQGLGETQYF
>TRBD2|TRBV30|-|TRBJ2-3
TGTGCCTGGGGAAGCGGGATTACGCAGTATTTT
CAWGSGITQYF
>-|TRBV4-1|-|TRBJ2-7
TGCGCCAGCAGCCAAGGGGGCTCGTGGGGGGCCGACGAGCAGTACTTC
CASSQGGSWGADEQYF
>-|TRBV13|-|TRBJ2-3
TGTGCCAGCAGCTTCGGCGGGAACTCAGATACGCAGTATTTT
CASSFGGNSDTQYF
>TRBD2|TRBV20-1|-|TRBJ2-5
TGCAGTGCTCCAATAGCGGGCCCAGGGAAAGAGACCCAGTACTTC
CSAPIAGPGKETQYF
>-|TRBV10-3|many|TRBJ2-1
TGTGCCGCCGGCGGGACTGTAAACGCAAATGAGCAGTTCTTC
CAAGGTVNANEQFF
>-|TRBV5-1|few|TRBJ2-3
TGCGCCAGCAGCTTGTATACAGGACCCACAGATACGCAGTATTTT
CASSLYTGPTDTQYF
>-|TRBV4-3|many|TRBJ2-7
TGCGCCAGCAGCACATACCGGGAATCCACTTACGAGCAGTACTTC
CASSTYRESTYEQYF
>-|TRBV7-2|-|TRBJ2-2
TGTGCCAGCATCCCCCGGTCCCGGGGGGCTGGGGAGCTGTTTTTT
CASIPRSRGAGELFF
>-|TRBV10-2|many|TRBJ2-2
TGCGCCAGCAGGCCTCAGATGATTAACACCGGGGAGCTGTTTTTT
CASRPQMINTGELFF
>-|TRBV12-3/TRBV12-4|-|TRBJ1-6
TGTGCCAGCAAGGAGGGGAATAATTCACCCCTCCACTTT
CASKEGNNSPLHF
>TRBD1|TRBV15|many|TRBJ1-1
TGTGCCACCAGGGCCCGGACAGGGGTCCCAGCCACTGAAGCTTTCTTT
CATRARTGVPATEAFF
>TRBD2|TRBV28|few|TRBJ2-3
TGTGCCAGCAGTCCCCTTACTAGCGACACAGATACGCAGTATTTT
CASSPLTSDTDTQYF
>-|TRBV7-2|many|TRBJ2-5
TGTGCCAGCAGCTTAGAGCCCCAAGAGACCCAGTACTTC
CASSLEPQETQYF
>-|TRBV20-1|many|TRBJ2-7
TGCAGTGCTAGAGATGTAGCGGACCCTTACGAGCAGTACTTC
CSARDVADPYEQYF
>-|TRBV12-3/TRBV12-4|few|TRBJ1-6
TGTGCCAGCAGCCCTCGACAGCGTAAGGGTTCACCCCTCCACTTT
CASSPRQRKGSPLHF
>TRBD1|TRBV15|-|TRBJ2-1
TGTGCCACCAGCAACCACAGGGGTAATGAGCAGTTCTTC
CATSNHRGNEQFF
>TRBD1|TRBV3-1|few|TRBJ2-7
TGTGCCAGCAGCCAAATCGGACAGGGTCACGAGCAGTACTTC
CASSQIGQGHEQYF
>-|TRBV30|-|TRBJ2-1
TGTGCCTGGAGTGCCGGGACTCAAAACAATGAGCAGTTCTTC
CAWSAGTQNNEQFF
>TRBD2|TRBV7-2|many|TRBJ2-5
TGTGCCAGCAGCTTAGAGCGCGGGAGTCCAGAGACCCAGTACTTC
CASSLERGSPETQYF
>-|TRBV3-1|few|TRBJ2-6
TGTGCCAGCAGCCCTCCGGGCCTCAGCTCTGGGGCCAACGTCCTGACTTTC
CASSPPGLSSGANVLTF
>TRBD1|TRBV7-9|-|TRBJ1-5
TGTGCCAGCAGCTCACAGGGGGCAATCAATCAGCCCCAGCATTTT
CASSSQGAINQPQHF
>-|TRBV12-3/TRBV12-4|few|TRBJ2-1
TGTGCCAGCAGTTCGTGGACGGGACTGGAAAACGATGAGCAGTTCTTC
CASSSWTGLENDEQFF
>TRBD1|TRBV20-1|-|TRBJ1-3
TGCAGTGCTAGAGAACAGGGGACTGGAAACACCATATATTTT
CSAREQGTGNTIYF
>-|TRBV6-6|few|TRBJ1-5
TGTGCCAGCAGCCGTTTGGGGCCCCAGCATTTT
CASSRLGPQHF
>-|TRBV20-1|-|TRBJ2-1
TGCAGTGCCTCACCCGTGGCCGGGCGCGGGTACAATGAGCAGTTCTTC
CSASPVAGRGYNEQFF
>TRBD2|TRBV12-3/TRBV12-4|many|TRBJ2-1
TGTGCCATCGAGAGTAGCGGGAGGGGCAATGAGCAGTTCTTC
CAIESSGRGNEQFF
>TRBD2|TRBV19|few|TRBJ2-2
TGTGCCAGTAGTATAGGGGTCTGGAACCCTAGCGGGAACACCGGGGAGCTGTTTTTT
CASSIGVWNPSGNTGELFF
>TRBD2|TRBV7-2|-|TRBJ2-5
TGTGCCAGCAGCTCCGGACTAGCGCTAGAAGAGACCCAGTACTTC
CASSSGLALEETQYF
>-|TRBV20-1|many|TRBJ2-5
TGCAGTGCTTCACAGGGGGGGGCAAGAGAGACCCAGTACTTC
CSASQGGARETQYF
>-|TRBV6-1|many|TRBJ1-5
TGTGCCAGCAGCCACACAGGGAGCGGACAGCCCCAGCATTTT
CASSHTGSGQPQHF
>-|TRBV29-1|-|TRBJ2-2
TGCAGCGTTGGTTTGCCGGTGCCCGGGGAGCTGTTTTTT
CSVGLPVPGELFF
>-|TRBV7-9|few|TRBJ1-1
TGTGCCAGCAGCTTCGAGATCGCTGAAGCTTTCTTT
CASSFEIAEAFF
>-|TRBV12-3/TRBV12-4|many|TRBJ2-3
TGTGCCAGCAGCCATCACTTGCGCACAGATACGCAGTATTTT
CASSHHLRTDTQYF
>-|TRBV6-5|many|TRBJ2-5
TGTGCCAGCAGTACCCCGGGAGAGACCCAGTACTTC
CASSTPGETQYF